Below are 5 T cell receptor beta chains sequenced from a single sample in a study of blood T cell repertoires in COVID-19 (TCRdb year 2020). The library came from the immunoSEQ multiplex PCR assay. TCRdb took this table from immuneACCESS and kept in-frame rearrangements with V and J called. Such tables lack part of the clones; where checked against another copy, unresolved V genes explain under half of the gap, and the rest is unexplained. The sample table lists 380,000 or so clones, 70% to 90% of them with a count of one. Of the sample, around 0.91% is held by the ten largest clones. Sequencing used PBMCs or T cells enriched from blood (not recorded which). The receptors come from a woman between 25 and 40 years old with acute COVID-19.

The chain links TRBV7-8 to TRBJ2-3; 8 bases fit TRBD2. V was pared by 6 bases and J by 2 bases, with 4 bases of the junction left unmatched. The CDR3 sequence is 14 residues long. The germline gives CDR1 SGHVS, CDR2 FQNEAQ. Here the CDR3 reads CASSFSGTTDTQYF. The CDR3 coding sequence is TGTGCCAGCAGTTTTAGCGGGACCACAGATACGCAGTATTTT.

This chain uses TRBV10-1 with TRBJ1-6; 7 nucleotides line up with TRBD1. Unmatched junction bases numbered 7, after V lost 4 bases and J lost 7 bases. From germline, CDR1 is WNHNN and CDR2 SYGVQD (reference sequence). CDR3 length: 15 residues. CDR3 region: CASSGGRGINSPLHF. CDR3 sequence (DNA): TGCGCCAGCAGTGGAGGCAGGGGGATCAATTCACCCCTCCACTTT.

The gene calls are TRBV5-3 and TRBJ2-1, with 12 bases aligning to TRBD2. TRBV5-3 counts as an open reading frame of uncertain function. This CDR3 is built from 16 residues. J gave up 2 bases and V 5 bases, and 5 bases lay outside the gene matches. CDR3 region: CARRRTSGGTYNEQFF. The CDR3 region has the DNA TGTGCCAGAAGAAGAACTAGCGGGGGGACCTACAATGAGCAGTTCTTC.

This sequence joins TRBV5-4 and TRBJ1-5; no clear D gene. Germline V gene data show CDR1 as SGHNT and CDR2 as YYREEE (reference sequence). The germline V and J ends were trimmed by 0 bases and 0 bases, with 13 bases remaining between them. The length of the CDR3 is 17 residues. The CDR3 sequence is CASSLEVDFYSNQPQHF. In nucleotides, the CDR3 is TGTGCCAGCAGCTTGGAGGTCGACTTCTATAGCAATCAGCCCCAGCATTTT.

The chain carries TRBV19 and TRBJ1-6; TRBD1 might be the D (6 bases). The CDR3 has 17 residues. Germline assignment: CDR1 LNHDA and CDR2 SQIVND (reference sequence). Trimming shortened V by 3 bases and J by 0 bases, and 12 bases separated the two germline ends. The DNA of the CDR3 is TGTGCCAGTAGTATCCCCTGGACAGACTCCTATAATTCACCCCTCCACTTT. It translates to CASSIPWTDSYNSPLHF. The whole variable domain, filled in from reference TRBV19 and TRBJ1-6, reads DGGITQSPKYLFRKEGQNVTLSCEQNLNHDAMYWYRQDPGQGLRLIYYSQIVNDFQKGDIAEGYSVSREKKESFPLTVTSAQKNPTAFYLCASSIPWTDSYNSPLHFGNGTRLTVT.